This T cell receptor beta chain was observed in a study of Ad26.COV2.S vaccination and SARS-CoV-2 variants. On the study more broadly: Ad26.COV2.S, an intramuscular injection, was given once or twice 56 days apart.

This clone was observed a handful of times. Its antigen is as yet unknown. V was pared by 1 base and J by 7 bases, with 17 bases between. Germline loops: CDR1 SEHNR, CDR2 FQNEAQ (reference sequence). The CDR3 is 15 residues long. Study findings and constraints: Non-spike TCR breadth showed similarity between vaccine and placebo recipients.

The sample's treatment: roughly 19 received Ad26.COV2.S at low or high dose, single or two shots; about 5 received placebo; per-sample allocation not given. Sample collection was performed on day 63 after the first vaccine or placebo injection. The vaccine delivered Wuhan-strain SARS-CoV-2 spike through an Ad26 vector. The data were produced by immunoSEQ multiplex PCR, yet TCRdb's version contains in-frame clones alone and is incomplete. The repertoire holds hundreds of thousands of clones, with around 89% as singletons. The rearrangement uses TRBV7-9 and TRBJ2-7; D is unclear. The TCR comes from a person aged 18 to 65 who received the Ad26.COV2.S COVID-19 vaccine or a placebo. This material consisted of peripheral blood, taken in a trial of Ad26.COV2.S vaccine versus placebo. CDR3 loop: CASSLVSAGLGEQYF. CDR3 nucleotide sequence: TGTGCCAGCAGCTTAGTATCTGCAGGTTTGGGTGAGCAGTACTTC. Full variable domain (outside the CDR3, taken from reference TRBV7-9 and TRBJ2-7): DTGVSQNPRHKITKRGQNVTFRCDPISEHNRLYWYRQTLGQGPEFLTYFQNEAQLEKSRLLSDRFSAERPKGSFSTLEIQRTEQGDSAMYLCASSLVSAGLGEQYFGPGTRLTVT.